These 9 T cell receptor beta chains were sequenced from one sample in a study of cytomegalovirus exposure and HLA in healthy donors (TCRdb year 2017). Library prep was done by the immunoSEQ multiplex PCR assay. For the multiplex PCR, a mixture combining 60 forward primers for TCR Vbeta segments and 13 reverse primers for TCR Jbeta segments was used. TCRdb holds this immuneACCESS table with in-frame rearrangements only. Some clones are missing; in checked studies, unresolved V genes explain under half, and the rest has no known cause. The sample table records approximately 220,000 clones; about 80% of these occur just once. The ten most abundant clones make up 0.55% to 0.75% of the sample. The specimen was PBMCs. The receptors shown here come from a man between 18 and 29 years old in good health and CMV-seronegative.

The gene calls are TRBV28 and TRBJ2-7; TRBD1 is a possible D gene (6 bases). This CDR3 is built from 15 residues. With 6 bases removed from V and 0 bases from J, the gap between germline ends came to 15 bases. Germline assignment: CDR1 MDHEN and CDR2 SYDVKM. CDR3: CASSYQGTTSYEQYF. For the CDR3, the DNA is TGTGCCAGCAGCTACCAGGGGACGACCTCCTACGAGCAGTACTTC.

This rearrangement joins TRBV28 to TRBJ1-2; TRBD1 matches 7 bases. Germline CDR1 and CDR2: MDHEN and SYDVKM. This CDR3 region has 13 residues. V shed 4 bases, J shed 4 bases, and the junction held 3 bases outside the gene matches. The CDR3 is CASSSGQRYGYTF. Written as DNA, the CDR3 is TGTGCCAGCAGTTCGGGACAGCGCTATGGCTACACCTTC.

The V and J genes are TRBV28 and TRBJ2-7; the match to TRBD1 covers 10 bases. Looked up from germline, CDR1 is MDHEN and CDR2 is SYDVKM. The CDR3 is 17 residues long. Germline trimming cut 3 bases from V and 3 bases from J; bases unmatched to any gene: 11. CDR3 DNA: TGTGCCAGCAGTTTCTACCGGGGACAGGGGTATTTCTACGAGCAGTACTTC. This translates into CASSFYRGQGYFYEQYF. The complete variable domain, with remaining parts taken from reference TRBV28 and TRBJ2-7, reads DVKVTQSSRYLVKRTGEKVFLECVQDMDHENMFWYRQDPGLGLRLIYFSYDVKMKEKGDIPEGYSVSREKKERFSLILESASTNQTSMYLCASSFYRGQGYFYEQYFGPGTRLTVT.

The genes are TRBV15 and TRBJ1-4; TRBD1 matches 7 bases. The CDR3 runs 14 residues. Germline V CDR1 and CDR2: LNHNV, YYDKDF (reference sequence). Germline trimming cut 3 bases from V and 5 bases from J; bases unmatched to any gene: 3. The CDR3 region is CATSRTGTNEKLFF. As DNA, the CDR3 is TGTGCCACCAGCAGGACAGGGACGAATGAAAAACTGTTTTTT. Complete variable domain (other parts from reference TRBV15 and TRBJ1-4): DAMVIQNPRYQVTQFGKPVTLSCSQTLNHNVMYWYQQKSSQAPKLLFHYYDKDFNNEADTPDNFQSRRPNTSFCFLDIRSPGLGDTAMYLCATSRTGTNEKLFFGSGTQLSVL.

The rearrangement uses TRBV7-2 and TRBJ1-1; D remains unclear. V was trimmed by 1 base and J by 1 base, leaving 7 bases between them. Germline V gene sequence: CDR1 SGHTA, CDR2 FQGNSA. This CDR3 region has 14 residues. CDR3 sequence (DNA): TGTGCCAGCAGCTTAGATGGAGGGAACACTGAAGCTTTCTTT. Encoded protein: CASSLDGGNTEAFF.

The chain links TRBV11-2 to TRBJ1-2, with D possibly matching TRBD1 (5 bases). This CDR3 spans 15 amino acids. The V and J ends lost 0 bases and 8 bases respectively, with 16 bases between them. Germline CDR1 is SGHAT and CDR2 is FQNNGV. The CDR3 DNA sequence: TGTGCCAGCAGCTTAGACCGCGGGGGAAGAGGAGGCTACACCTTC. Its translation is CASSLDRGGRGGYTF. Full variable domain (remainder filled in from reference TRBV11-2 and TRBJ1-2): EAGVAQSPRYKIIEKRQSVAFWCNPISGHATLYWYQQILGQGPKLLIQFQNNGVVDDSQLPKDRFSAERLKGVDSTLKIQPAKLEDSAVYLCASSLDRGGRGGYTFGSGTRLTVV.

V usage is TRBV4-1 and J usage is TRBJ1-4, with 9 bases lining up with TRBD1. The ends lost 5 bases at V and 7 bases at J; junction bases unmatched: 5. The CDR3 sequence is 14 residues long. Germline V lookup: CDR1 MGHRA, CDR2 YSYEKL. CDR3 sequence reads: CASSFNRGREKLFF. DNA for the CDR3: TGCGCCAGCAGCTTTAACAGGGGGCGTGAAAAACTGTTTTTT.

V is TRBV10-2 and J is TRBJ2-3; 8 bases agree with TRBD2. Germline CDR1 WSHSY, CDR2 SAAADI. This CDR3 has 13 amino acids. V shed 7 bases, J shed 6 bases, and the junction held 6 bases outside the gene matches. CDR3 DNA: TGCGCCAGCACGGGACTAGGTCTGGATACGCAGTATTTT. Encoded protein: CASTGLGLDTQYF.

This chain connects TRBV2 to TRBJ1-5; TRBD1 is a possible D gene (6 bases). Between the trimmed V and J ends, which lost 8 bases and 1 base, there was a span of 9 bases. There are 13 residues in the CDR3. Germline-derived CDR1 and CDR2 are SNHLY and FYNNEI. CDR3 sequence: CASHRESNQPQHF. As DNA, the CDR3 is TGTGCCAGCCACAGGGAAAGCAATCAGCCCCAGCATTTT.